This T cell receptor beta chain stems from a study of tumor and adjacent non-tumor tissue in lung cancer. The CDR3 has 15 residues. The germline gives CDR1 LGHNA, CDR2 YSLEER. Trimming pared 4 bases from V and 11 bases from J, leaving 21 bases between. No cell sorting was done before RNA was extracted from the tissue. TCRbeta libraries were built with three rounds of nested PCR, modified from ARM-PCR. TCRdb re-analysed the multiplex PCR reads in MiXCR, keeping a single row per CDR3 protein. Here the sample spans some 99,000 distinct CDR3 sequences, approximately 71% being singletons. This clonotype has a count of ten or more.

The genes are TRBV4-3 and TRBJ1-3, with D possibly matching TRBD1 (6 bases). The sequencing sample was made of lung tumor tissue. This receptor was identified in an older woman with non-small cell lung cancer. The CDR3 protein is CASSPIPGAGVPIYF. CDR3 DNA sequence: TGCGCCAGCAGCCCGATACCGGGGGCAGGGGTTCCCATATATTTT.